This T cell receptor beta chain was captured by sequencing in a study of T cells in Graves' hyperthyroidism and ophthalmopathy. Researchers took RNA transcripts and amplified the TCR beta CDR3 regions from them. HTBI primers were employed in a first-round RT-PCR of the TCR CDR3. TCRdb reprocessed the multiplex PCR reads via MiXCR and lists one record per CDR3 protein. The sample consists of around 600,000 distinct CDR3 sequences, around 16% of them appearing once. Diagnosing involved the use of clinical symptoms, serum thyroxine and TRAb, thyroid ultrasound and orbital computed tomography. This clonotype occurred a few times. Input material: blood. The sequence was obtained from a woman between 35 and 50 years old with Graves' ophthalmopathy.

For the CDR3, the DNA is TGTGCCATCAGCGCTACGGGATCAGGGGCTAGGAGCTACACCTTC. It specifies CAISATGSGARSYTF. The chain is built from TRBV10-3 and TRBJ1-2, with D tentatively TRBD1 (6 bases). CDR3 size: 15 residues. Trimming took off 6 bases at V and 9 bases at J, with 23 bases between the two ends. Germline CDR1 ENHRY, CDR2 SYGVKD.